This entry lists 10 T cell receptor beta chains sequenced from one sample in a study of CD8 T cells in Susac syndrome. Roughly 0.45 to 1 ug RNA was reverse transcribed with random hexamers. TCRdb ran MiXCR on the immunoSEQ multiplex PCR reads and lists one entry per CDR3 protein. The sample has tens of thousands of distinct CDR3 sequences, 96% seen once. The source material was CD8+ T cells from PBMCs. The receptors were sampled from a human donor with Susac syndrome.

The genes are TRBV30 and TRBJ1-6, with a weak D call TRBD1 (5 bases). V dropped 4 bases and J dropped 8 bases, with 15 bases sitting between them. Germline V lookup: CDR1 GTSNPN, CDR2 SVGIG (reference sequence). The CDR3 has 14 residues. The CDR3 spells CAWKGGGVDSPLHF. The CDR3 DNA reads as TGTGCCTGGAAAGGAGGAGGGGTGGATTCACCCCTCCACTTT.

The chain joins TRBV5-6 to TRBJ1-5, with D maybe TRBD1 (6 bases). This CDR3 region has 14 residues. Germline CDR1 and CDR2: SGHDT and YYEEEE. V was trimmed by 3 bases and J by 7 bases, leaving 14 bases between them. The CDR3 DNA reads TGTGCCAGCAGCTGGAAGGGGGGAAAACAGCCCCAGCATTTT. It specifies CASSWKGGKQPQHF.

CDR3 DNA: TGCAGTGCTAGAGGAGTTGACGGATACGAGCAGTACTTC. As protein: CSARGVDGYEQYF. This sequence joins TRBV20-1 and TRBJ2-7; D remains ambiguous. Germline CDR1 and CDR2: DFQATT and SNEGSKA (reference sequence). This CDR3 has 13 residues. The ends were cut back, 1 base at V and 4 bases at J, with 11 bases in the middle.

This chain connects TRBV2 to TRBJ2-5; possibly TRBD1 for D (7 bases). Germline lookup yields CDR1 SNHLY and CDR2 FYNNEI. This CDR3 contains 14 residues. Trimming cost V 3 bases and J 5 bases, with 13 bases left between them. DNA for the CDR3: TGTGCCAGCAGTGATCCAGGGGGGATCGAGACCCAGTACTTC. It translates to CASSDPGGIETQYF.

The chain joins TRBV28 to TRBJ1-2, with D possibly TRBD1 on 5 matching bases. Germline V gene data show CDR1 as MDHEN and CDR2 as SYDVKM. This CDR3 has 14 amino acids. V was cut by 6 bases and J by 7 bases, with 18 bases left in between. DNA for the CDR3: TGTGCCAGCAGCAGCAGGGTATACTTAGGTGGCTACACCTTC. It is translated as CASSSRVYLGGYTF.

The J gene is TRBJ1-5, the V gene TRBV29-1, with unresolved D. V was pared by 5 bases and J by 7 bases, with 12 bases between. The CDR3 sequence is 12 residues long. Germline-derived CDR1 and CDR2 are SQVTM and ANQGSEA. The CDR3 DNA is TGCAGCGTTAGTAACCCGGAGCAGCCCCAGCATTTT. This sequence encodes CSVSNPEQPQHF.

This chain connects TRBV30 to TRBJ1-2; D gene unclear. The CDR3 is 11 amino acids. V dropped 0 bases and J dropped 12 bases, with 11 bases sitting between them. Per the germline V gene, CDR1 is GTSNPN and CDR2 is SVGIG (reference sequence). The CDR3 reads CAWSVLPTNTF. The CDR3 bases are TGTGCCTGGAGTGTACTCCCCACAAACACCTTC. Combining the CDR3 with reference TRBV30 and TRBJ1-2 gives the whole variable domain SQTIHQWPATLVQPVGSPLSLECTVEGTSNPNLYWYRQAAGRGLQLLFYSVGIGQISSEVPQNLSASRPQDRQFILSSKKLLLSDSGFYLCAWSVLPTNTFGSGTRLTVV.

CDR3 sequence: CASSGGLYNEQFF. The CDR3 bases are TGTGCCAGCAGCGGGGGACTTTACAATGAGCAGTTCTTC. The V call is TRBV7-2, the J call TRBJ2-1; D perhaps matches TRBD2 (6 bases). This CDR3 is built from 13 residues. V lost 5 bases to trimming and J lost 4 bases, with 9 bases between them. Germline V lookup: CDR1 SGHTA, CDR2 FQGNSA.

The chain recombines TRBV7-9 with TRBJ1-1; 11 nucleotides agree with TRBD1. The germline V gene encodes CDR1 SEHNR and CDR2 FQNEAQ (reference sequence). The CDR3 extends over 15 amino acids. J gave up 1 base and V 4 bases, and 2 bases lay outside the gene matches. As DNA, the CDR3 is TGTGCCAGCAGCTCCGGACAGGGGGCGAACACTGAAGCTTTCTTT. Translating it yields CASSSGQGANTEAFF.

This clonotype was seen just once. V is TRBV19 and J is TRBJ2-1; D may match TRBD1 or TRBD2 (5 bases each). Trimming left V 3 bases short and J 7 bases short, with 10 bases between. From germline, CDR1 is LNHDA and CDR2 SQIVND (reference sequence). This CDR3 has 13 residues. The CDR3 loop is CASSMRGRNEQFF. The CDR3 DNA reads TGTGCCAGTAGTATGAGGGGTAGGAATGAGCAGTTCTTC.